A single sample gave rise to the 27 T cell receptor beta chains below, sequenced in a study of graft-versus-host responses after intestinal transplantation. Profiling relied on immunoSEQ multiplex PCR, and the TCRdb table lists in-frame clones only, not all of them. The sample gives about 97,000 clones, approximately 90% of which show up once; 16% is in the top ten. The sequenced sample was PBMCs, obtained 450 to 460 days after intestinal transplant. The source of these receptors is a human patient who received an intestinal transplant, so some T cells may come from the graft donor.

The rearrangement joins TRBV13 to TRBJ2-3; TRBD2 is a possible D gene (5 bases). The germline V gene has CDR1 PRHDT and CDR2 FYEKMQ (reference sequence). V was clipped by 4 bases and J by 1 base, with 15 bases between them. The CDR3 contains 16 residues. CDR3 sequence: CASSSLGLAGTDTQYF. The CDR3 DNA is TGTGCCAGCAGCTCCCTCGGTCTAGCAGGCACAGATACGCAGTATTTT.

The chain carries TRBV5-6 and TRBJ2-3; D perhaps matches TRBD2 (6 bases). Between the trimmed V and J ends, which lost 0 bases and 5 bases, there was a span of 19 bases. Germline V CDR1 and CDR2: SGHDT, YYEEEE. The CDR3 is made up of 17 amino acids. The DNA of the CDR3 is TGTGCCAGCAGCTTGGGGGGTGCGGGGCCAACCTTAGATACGCAGTATTTT. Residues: CASSLGGAGPTLDTQYF. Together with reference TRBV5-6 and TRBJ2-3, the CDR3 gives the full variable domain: DAGVTQSPTHLIKTRGQQVTLRCSPKSGHDTVSWYQQALGQGPQFIFQYYEEEERQRGNFPDRFSGHQFPNYSSELNVNALLLGDSALYLCASSLGGAGPTLDTQYFGPGTRLTVL.

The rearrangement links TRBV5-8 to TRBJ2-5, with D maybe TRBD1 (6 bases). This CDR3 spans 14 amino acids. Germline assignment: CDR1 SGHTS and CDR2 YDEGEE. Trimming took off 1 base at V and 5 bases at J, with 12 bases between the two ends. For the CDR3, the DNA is TGTGCCAGCAGCTTGCCAGGGGCCGGGGAGACCCAGTACTTC. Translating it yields CASSLPGAGETQYF.

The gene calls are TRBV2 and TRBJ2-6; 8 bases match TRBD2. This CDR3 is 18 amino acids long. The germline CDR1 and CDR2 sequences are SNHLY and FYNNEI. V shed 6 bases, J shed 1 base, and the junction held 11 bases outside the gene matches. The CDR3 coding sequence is TGTGCCAGCAGCCCCAGGAGCGGGGGAATTTCTGGGGCCAACGTCCTGACTTTC. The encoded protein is CASSPRSGGISGANVLTF.

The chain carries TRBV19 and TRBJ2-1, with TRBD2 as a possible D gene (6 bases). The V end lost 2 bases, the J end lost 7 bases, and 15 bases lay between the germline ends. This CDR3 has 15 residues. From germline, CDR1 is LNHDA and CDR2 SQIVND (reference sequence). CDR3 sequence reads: CASSISSGPGNEQFF. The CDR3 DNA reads TGTGCCAGTAGTATAAGTAGCGGACCCGGGAATGAGCAGTTCTTC.

The CDR3 spells CASSPEWQGNTEAFF. The CDR3 nucleotides read TGCGCCAGCAGCCCCGAGTGGCAGGGCAACACTGAAGCTTTCTTT. The chain couples TRBV5-1 to TRBJ1-1; D is possibly TRBD1 (5 bases). Germline values: CDR1 SGHRS, CDR2 YFSETQ. The CDR3 covers 15 residues. Trimming removed 4 bases from V and 2 bases from J, with 15 bases in between.

The chain's CDR3 is CASTVYGDSYEQYF. CDR3 nucleotide sequence: TGTGCCAGCACCGTATACGGAGATAGTTACGAGCAGTACTTC. The rearrangement links TRBV5-6 to TRBJ2-7; no firm D call. Germline values: CDR1 SGHDT, CDR2 YYEEEE. The CDR3 runs to 14 residues. Trimming shortened V by 6 bases and J by 4 bases, and 17 bases separated the two germline ends.

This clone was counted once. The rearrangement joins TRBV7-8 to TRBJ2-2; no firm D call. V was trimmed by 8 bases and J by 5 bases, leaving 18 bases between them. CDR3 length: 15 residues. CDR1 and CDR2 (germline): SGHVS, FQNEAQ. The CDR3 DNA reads TGTGCCAGCGGGCCAGCCACCCCCGGGACCGGGGAGCTGTTTTTT. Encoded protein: CASGPATPGTGELFF. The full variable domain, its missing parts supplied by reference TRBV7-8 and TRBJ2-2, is GAGVSQSPRYKVAKRGQDVALRCDPISGHVSLFWYQQALGQGPEFLTYFQNEAQLDKSGLPSDRFFAERPEGSVSTLKIQRTQQEDSAVYLCASGPATPGTGELFFGEGSRLTVL.

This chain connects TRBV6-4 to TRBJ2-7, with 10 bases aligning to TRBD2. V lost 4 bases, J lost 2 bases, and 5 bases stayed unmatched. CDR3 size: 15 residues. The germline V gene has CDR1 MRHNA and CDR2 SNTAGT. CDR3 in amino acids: CASSADTSGAYEQYF. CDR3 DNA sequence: TGTGCCAGCAGTGCTGACACTAGCGGGGCCTACGAGCAGTACTTC.

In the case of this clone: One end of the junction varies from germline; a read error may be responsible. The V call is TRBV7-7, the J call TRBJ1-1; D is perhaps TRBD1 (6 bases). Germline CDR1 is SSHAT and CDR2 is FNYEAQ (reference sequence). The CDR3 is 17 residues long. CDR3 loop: CASSAPPGAVLDTEAFF. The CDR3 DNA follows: TGTGCTAGCAGCGCCCCCCCAGGGGCTGTCTTGGACACTGAAGCTTTCTTT. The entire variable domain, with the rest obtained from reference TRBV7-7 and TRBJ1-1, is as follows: GAGVSQSPRYKVTKRGQDVTLRCDPISSHATLYWYQQALGQGPEFLTYFNYEAQPDKSGLPSDRFSAERPEGSISTLTIQRTEQRDSAMYRCASSAPPGAVLDTEAFFGQGTRLTVV.

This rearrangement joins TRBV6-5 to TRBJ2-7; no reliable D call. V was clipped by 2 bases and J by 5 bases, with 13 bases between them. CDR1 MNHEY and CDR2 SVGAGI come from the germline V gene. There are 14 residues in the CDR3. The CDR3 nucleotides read TGTGCCAGCAGTTACGGCACTTACGCGGACGAGCAGTACTTC. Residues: CASSYGTYADEQYF.

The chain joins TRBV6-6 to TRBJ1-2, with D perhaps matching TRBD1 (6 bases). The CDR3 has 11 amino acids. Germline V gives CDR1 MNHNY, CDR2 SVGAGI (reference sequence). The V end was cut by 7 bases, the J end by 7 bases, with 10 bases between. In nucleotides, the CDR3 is TGTGCCAGCACGGGGGCGGGTGGCTACACCTTC. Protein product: CASTGAGGYTF.

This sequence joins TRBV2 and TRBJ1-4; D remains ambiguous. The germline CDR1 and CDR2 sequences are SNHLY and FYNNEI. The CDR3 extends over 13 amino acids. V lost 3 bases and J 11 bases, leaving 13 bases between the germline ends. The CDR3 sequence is CASSELGQTKLFF. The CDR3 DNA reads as TGTGCCAGCAGTGAGTTAGGCCAGACGAAACTGTTTTTT. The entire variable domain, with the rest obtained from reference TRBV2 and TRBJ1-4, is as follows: EPEVTQTPSHQVTQMGQEVILRCVPISNHLYFYWYRQILGQKVEFLVSFYNNEISEKSEIFDDQFSVERPDGSNFTLKIRSTKLEDSAMYFCASSELGQTKLFFGSGTQLSVL.

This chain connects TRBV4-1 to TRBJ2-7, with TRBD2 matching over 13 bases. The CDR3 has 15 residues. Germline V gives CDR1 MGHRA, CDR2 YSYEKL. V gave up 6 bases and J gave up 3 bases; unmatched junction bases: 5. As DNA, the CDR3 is TGCGCCAGCAGTCGACTAGCGGGGGGTTACTACGAGCAGTACTTC. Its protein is CASSRLAGGYYEQYF.

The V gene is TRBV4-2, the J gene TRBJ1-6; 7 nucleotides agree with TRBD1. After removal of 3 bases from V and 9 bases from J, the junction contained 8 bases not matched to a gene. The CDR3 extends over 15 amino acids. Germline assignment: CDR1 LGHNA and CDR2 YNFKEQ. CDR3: CASSQIIGGGSPLHF. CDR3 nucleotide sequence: TGTGCCAGCAGCCAGATAATAGGGGGCGGTTCACCCCTCCACTTT.

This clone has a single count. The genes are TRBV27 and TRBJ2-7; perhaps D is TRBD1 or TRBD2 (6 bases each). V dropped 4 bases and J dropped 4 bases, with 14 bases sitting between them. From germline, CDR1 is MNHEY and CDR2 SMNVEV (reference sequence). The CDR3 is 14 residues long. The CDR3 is CASSSVGGTYEQYF. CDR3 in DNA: TGTGCCAGCAGTTCGGTGGGGGGCACTTACGAGCAGTACTTC.

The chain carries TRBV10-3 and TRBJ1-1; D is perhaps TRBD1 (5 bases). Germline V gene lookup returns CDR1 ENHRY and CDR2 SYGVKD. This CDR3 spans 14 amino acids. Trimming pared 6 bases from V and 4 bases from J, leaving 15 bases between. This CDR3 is CAIRVSGQGTEAFF. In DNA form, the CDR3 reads TGTGCCATCAGGGTTTCAGGGCAGGGCACTGAAGCTTTCTTT.

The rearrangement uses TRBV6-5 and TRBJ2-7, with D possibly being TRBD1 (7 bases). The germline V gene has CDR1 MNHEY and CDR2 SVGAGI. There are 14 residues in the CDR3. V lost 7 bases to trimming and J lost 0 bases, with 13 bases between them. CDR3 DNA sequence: TGTGCCAGCATCGCAGGGGGGCCCTCCTACGAGCAGTACTTC. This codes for CASIAGGPSYEQYF.

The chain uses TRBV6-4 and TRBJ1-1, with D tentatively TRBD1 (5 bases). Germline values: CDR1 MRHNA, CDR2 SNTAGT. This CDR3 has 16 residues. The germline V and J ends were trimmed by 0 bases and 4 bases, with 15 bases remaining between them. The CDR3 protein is CASSDSSQGESTEAFF. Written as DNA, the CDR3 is TGTGCCAGCAGTGACTCGAGTCAGGGCGAGAGCACTGAAGCTTTCTTT.

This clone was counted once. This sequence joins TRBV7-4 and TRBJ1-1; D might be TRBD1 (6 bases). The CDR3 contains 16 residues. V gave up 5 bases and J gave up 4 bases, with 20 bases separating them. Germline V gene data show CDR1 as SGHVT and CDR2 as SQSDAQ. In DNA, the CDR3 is TGTGCCAGCAGCACGGACAGTTACATATTGGGCACTGAAGCTTTCTTT. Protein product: CASSTDSYILGTEAFF.

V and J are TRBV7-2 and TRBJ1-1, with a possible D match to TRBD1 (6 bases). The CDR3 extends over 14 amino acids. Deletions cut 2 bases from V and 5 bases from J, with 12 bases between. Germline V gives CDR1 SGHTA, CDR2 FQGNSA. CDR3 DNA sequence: TGTGCCAGCAGCTTAAGGGGGGGACGGACTGAAGCTTTCTTT. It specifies CASSLRGGRTEAFF. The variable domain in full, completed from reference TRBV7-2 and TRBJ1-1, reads GAGVSQSPSNKVTEKGKDVELRCDPISGHTALYWYRQSLGQGLEFLIYFQGNSAPDKSGLPSDRFSAERTGGSVSTLTIQRTQQEDSAVYLCASSLRGGRTEAFFGQGTRLTVV.

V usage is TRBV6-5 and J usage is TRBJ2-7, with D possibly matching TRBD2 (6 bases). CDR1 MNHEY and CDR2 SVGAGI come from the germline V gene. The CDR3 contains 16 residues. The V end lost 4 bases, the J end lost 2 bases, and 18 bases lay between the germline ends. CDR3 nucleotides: TGTGCCAGCAGTTCCCTCCTTAGCGGAAATACCTACGAGCAGTACTTC. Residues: CASSSLLSGNTYEQYF.

The CDR3 region has the DNA TGTGCCAGCAGCCCGAGACAGGGGAGTACTGGAGAGCAGTACTTC. Its translation: CASSPRQGSTGEQYF. J is TRBJ2-7 and V is TRBV7-8; TRBD1 agrees at 8 bases. V lost 5 bases, J lost 7 bases, and 13 bases stayed unmatched. CDR1 SGHVS and CDR2 FQNEAQ come from the germline V gene. This CDR3 has 15 amino acids.

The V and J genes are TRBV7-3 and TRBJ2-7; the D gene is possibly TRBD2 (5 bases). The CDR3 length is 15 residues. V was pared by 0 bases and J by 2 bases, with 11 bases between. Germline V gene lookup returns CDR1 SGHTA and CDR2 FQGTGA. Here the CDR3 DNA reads TGTGCCAGCAGCTTAACGGGCGGGCCGACCTACGAGCAGTACTTC. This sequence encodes CASSLTGGPTYEQYF. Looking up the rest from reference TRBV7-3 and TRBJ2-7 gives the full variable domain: GAGVSQTPSNKVTEKGKYVELRCDPISGHTALYWYRQSLGQGPEFLIYFQGTGAADDSGLPNDRFFAVRPEGSVSTLKIQRTERGDSAVYLCASSLTGGPTYEQYFGPGTRLTVT.

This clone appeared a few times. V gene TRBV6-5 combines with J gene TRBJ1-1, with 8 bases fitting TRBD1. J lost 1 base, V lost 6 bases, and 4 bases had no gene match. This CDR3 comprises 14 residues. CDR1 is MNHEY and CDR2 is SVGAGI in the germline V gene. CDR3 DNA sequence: TGTGCCAGCAGAGCAGGGGGCCCGAACACTGAAGCTTTCTTT. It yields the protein CASRAGGPNTEAFF.

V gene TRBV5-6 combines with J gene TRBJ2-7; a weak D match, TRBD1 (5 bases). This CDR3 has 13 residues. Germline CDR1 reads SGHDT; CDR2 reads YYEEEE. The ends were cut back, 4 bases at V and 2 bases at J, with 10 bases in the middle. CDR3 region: CASSTDNPYEQYF. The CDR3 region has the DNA TGTGCCAGCAGCACGGACAATCCCTACGAGCAGTACTTC.

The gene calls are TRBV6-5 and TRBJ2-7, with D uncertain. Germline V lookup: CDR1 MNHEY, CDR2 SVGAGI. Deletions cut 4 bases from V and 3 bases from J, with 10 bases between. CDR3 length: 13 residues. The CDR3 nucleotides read TGTGCCAGCAGTTTCGGCATAAGCTACGAGCAGTACTTC. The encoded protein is CASSFGISYEQYF.